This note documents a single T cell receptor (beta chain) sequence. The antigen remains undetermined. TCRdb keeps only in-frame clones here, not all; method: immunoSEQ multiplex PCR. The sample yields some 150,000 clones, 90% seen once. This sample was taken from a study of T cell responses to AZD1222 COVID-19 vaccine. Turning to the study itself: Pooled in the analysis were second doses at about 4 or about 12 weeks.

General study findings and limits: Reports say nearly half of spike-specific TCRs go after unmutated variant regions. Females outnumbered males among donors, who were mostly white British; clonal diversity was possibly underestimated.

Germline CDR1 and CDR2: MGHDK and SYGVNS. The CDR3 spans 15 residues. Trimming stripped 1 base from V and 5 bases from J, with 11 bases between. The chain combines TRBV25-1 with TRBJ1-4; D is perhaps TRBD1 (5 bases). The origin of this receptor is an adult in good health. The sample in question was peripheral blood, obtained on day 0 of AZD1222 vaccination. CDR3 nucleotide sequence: TGTGCCAGCAGTGAATGGGGGGAGGCGAATGAAAAACTGTTTTTT. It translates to CASSEWGEANEKLFF.